This TCR beta chain was recorded in a study of CD4 T cells in relation to SARS-CoV-2 and coronaviruses. Overall study context: ViraFEST: approximately 10-day antigen culture of PBMCs, then TCR beta CDR3 sequencing.

About this clone: Antigen: not known.

The V gene's germline CDR1 is GTSNPN and CDR2 SVGIG (reference sequence). V was pared by 0 bases and J by 2 bases, with 11 bases between. The CDR3 spans 15 residues. Data came from immunoSEQ multiplex PCR; TCRdb stores just in-frame clones and leaves some out. The sample lists about 36,000 clones; approximately 80% were seen once. The rearrangement uses TRBV30 and TRBJ1-5; TRBD1 is a possible D gene (5 bases). Material for sequencing was memory CD4+ T cells from PBMCs, cultured in vitro. The TCR originated in an adult with COVID-19. The CDR3 loop reads CAWSVMGGGNQPQHF. As DNA, the CDR3 is TGTGCCTGGAGTGTAATGGGGGGGGGCAATCAGCCCCAGCATTTT.